This T cell receptor (beta chain) was found in a study of cytomegalovirus exposure and HLA in healthy donors. A multiplex PCR was run with 60 Vbeta primers and 13 Jbeta primers. Clones were read by immunoSEQ multiplex PCR, and TCRdb kept only the in-frame ones, dropping some. Of over 110,000 clones listed, approximately 78% are singletons. Germline V gives CDR1 SQVTM, CDR2 ANQGSEA. The J segment lost 1 base and the V segment lost 7 bases, leaving 0 bases of the junction unmatched. The CDR3 has 12 residues. The source of this sequence is a woman aged 40 to 55 in good health and CMV-seropositive. This chain connects TRBV29-1 to TRBJ2-3; 9 bases align to TRBD2. The sequenced material came from PBMCs. CDR3 in amino acids: CSGTSGTDTQYF. For the CDR3, the DNA is TGCAGCGGGACTAGCGGCACAGATACGCAGTATTTT.